This is a list of T cell receptor beta chains from one sample in a study of OX40 agonist ivuxolimab in advanced cancers. Generated by immunoSEQ multiplex PCR, the TCRdb table keeps only in-frame clones and is missing some. Here the sample spans just under 65,000 clones, 81% being singletons. The sample was CD4+ or CD8+ T cells sorted from blood, taken in a trial of the OX40 agonist ivuxolimab. Receptors originate from an adult with an advanced solid tumor such as melanoma, head and neck, liver or kidney cancer. Each CDR3 is given with its conserved first and last residue. A D gene is named only where the DNA matches it firmly. Clone size appears in some rows only: once, few, many, or a class for an expanded clone.

TRBJ2-2	TRBV4-2	.	.	CASSQVGQGTGELFF	TGTGCCAGCAGCCAAGTGGGGCAGGGCACCGGGGAGCTGTTTTTT
TRBJ2-5	TRBV29-1	.	.	CSVRVGETQYF	TGCAGCGTTCGGGTTGGGGAGACCCAGTACTTC
TRBJ1-6	TRBV19	.	.	CASSTRDRNSPLHF	TGTGCCAGTAGTACTCGGGACCGCAATTCACCCCTCCACTTT
TRBJ2-2	TRBV11-2	.	TRBD1	CASSLTRDRGTGELFF	TGTGCCAGCAGCTTAACCCGGGACAGGGGGACCGGGGAGCTGTTTTTT
TRBJ2-5	TRBV6-5	.	TRBD2	CASSQPTSGVKTQYF	TGTGCCAGCAGTCAACCGACTAGCGGGGTAAAGACCCAGTACTTC
TRBJ1-2	TRBV5-1	.	.	CASSLDNTYGYTF	TGCGCCAGCAGCTTGGACAACACCTATGGCTACACCTTC
TRBJ1-6	TRBV2	.	.	CASSIRQSGSPLHF	TGTGCCAGCAGTATTCGACAGAGTGGTTCACCCCTCCACTTT
TRBJ2-3	TRBV9	.	.	CASSVALVGTDTQYF	TGTGCCAGCAGCGTTGCCCTTGTGGGCACAGATACGCAGTATTTT
TRBJ2-3	TRBV18	.	TRBD2	CASSPSGLVTTDTQYF	TGTGCCAGCTCACCGTCGGGACTAGTGACAACAGATACGCAGTATTTT
TRBJ2-5	TRBV6-1	few	.	CASSVEPWGQETQYF	TGTGCCAGCAGCGTGGAGCCCTGGGGCCAAGAGACCCAGTACTTC
TRBJ2-7	TRBV6-8	.	.	CASSKGHEQYF	TGTGCCAGCAGCAAGGGACACGAGCAGTACTTC
TRBJ1-2	TRBV7-8	.	.	CASSAPNYGYTF	TGTGCCAGCAGCGCTCCTAACTATGGCTACACCTTC
TRBJ2-3	TRBV5-1	.	TRBD2	CASSAGLAGQGSGDTQYF	TGCGCCAGCAGCGCGGGACTAGCGGGGCAGGGGAGTGGAGATACGCAGTATTTT
TRBJ2-5	TRBV6-7	.	TRBD2	CASSYRRGSQETQYF	TGTGCCAGCAGTTACAGGCGGGGGTCCCAAGAGACCCAGTACTTC
TRBJ2-5	TRBV6-6	.	.	CASSPGTHQETQYF	TGTGCCAGCAGCCCCGGGACACACCAAGAGACCCAGTACTTC
TRBJ2-5	TRBV6-4	.	TRBD2	CASSRQAGGQETQYF	TGTGCCAGCAGTCGGCAAGCGGGGGGCCAAGAGACCCAGTACTTC
TRBJ1-1	TRBV5-1	.	.	CASSQQVENTEAFF	TGCGCCAGCAGCCAACAGGTTGAGAACACTGAAGCTTTCTTT
TRBJ1-1	TRBV6-5	.	.	CASNWVGGRGTEAFF	TGTGCCAGCAACTGGGTGGGGGGGCGAGGCACTGAAGCTTTCTTT
TRBJ1-2	TRBV6-5	.	.	CASSPLSPRGYTF	TGTGCCAGCTCCCCCCTCTCGCCGCGAGGCTACACCTTC
TRBJ2-2	TRBV23-1	.	.	CASSPGTLRRDTGELFF	TGCGCCAGCAGTCCAGGGACATTAAGGCGCGACACCGGGGAGCTGTTTTTT
TRBJ1-6	TRBV4-1	.	.	CASSQPDSPHLPLHF	TGCGCCAGCAGCCAACCGGACAGCCCTCATCTACCCCTCCACTTT
TRBJ2-3	TRBV10-2	once	.	CASSEISSGIRTDTQYF	TGCGCCAGCAGTGAGATATCTTCCGGGATCCGCACAGATACGCAGTATTTT
TRBJ1-2	TRBV4-2	.	TRBD1	CASSQGDRDYGYTF	TGTGCCAGCAGCCAAGGTGACAGGGACTATGGCTACACCTTC
TRBJ1-2	TRBV7-9	.	.	CASSLPSGVYGYTF	TGTGCCAGCAGCTTGCCTTCGGGGGTCTATGGCTACACCTTC
TRBJ1-2	TRBV30	.	.	CAWTGPNYGYTF	TGTGCCTGGACAGGGCCCAACTATGGCTACACCTTC
TRBJ1-6	TRBV5-1	.	TRBD1	CASKGENGQGSPLHF	TGCGCCAGCAAGGGGGAAAACGGACAGGGCTCACCCCTCCACTTT
TRBJ2-3	TRBV27	once	.	CASSLWGADTQYF	TGTGCCAGCAGTTTATGGGGGGCAGATACGCAGTATTTT
TRBJ1-6	TRBV30	.	TRBD1	CASGQGANSPLHF	TGTGCCAGCGGACAGGGCGCAAATTCACCCCTCCACTTT
TRBJ2-1	TRBV7-2	.	.	CASSLAGEQFF	TGTGCCAGCAGCTTAGCAGGGGAGCAGTTCTTC
TRBJ1-1	TRBV2	few	.	CASSLGVNTEAFF	TGTGCCAGCAGCTTGGGAGTGAACACTGAAGCTTTCTTT
TRBJ2-7	TRBV6-6	.	.	CASRLTGTSIYEQYF	TGTGCCAGCAGATTAACCGGGACCTCGATTTACGAGCAGTACTTC
TRBJ1-1	TRBV5-8	once	.	CASSLDQANTEAFF	TGTGCCAGCAGCTTGGATCAGGCGAACACTGAAGCTTTCTTT
TRBJ1-6	TRBV7-2	few	TRBD1	CASSLGTGVHF	TGTGCCAGCAGCCTAGGGACAGGGGTCCACTTT
TRBJ2-5	TRBV4-2	.	.	CASSQWGETQYF	TGTGCCAGCAGCCAATGGGGAGAGACCCAGTACTTC
TRBJ1-1	TRBV5-1	.	.	CASSLEAKNTEAFF	TGCGCCAGCAGCTTGGAGGCGAAGAACACTGAAGCTTTCTTT
TRBJ2-1	TRBV9	.	.	CASSVLEYNEQFF	TGTGCCAGCAGCGTATTAGAGTACAATGAGCAGTTCTTC